This TCR beta chain is drawn from a study of T cell responses to AZD1222 COVID-19 vaccine. Study-level findings and limits: Seropositive at baseline were only a handful of AZD1222 recipients. Spike-wide vaccine-associated CD4 TCRs dominated at 160-218 and 743-854. Reports indicate that nearly half of spike-specific TCRs are directed at unmutated variant regions. The study found Spike-specific TCR breadth and depth rose after two AZD1222 doses.

V was pared by 0 bases and J by 2 bases, with 14 bases between. This CDR3 has 17 amino acids. Looked up from germline, CDR1 is LGHNA and CDR2 is YSLEER. Assay: immunoSEQ multiplex PCR; the TCRdb copy retains only in-frame clones and omits some. The table includes approximately 120,000 clones, roughly 92% detected once. In regard to this clone: Its matching antigen is unknown.

The clonotype was recovered from an adult in good health. The rearrangement links TRBV4-3 to TRBJ1-5; D is possibly TRBD1 (6 bases). Sequencing used peripheral blood, obtained on day 0 of AZD1222 vaccination. This CDR3 reads CASSQDVGRGGNQPQHF. CDR3 bases: TGCGCCAGCAGCCAAGATGTAGGCAGGGGAGGCAATCAGCCCCAGCATTTT.